Given below is one T cell receptor beta chain in context. The data derive from a study of blood T cell repertoires in COVID-19. Original data processing: Counts of nucleated cells, estimated from reference gene primer amplification, were obtained. Only in-frame clones appear in the TCRdb table, and some are missing; sequencing was by immunoSEQ multiplex PCR. That table supplies the V and J calls and clone size; D and trimming were determined from the DNA. The sample consists of some 320,000 clones, around 87% of them appearing once. The trim removed 6 bases at V and 5 bases at J, leaving 12 bases unmatched. CDR1 MNHEY and CDR2 SVGEGT come from the germline V gene. The CDR3 spans 16 residues. Membership in each cohort depended on participant-reported clinical history.

The TCR comes from a woman aged 30 to 39 who had recovered from COVID-19. The chain links TRBV6-2 or TRBV6-3 to TRBJ2-2, with 7 bases identical to TRBD1. What was sequenced was PBMCs or T cells enriched from blood (not recorded which). The CDR3 is CASSEETGQVTGELFF. CDR3 bases: TGTGCCAGCAGCGAAGAGACAGGGCAAGTTACCGGGGAGCTGTTTTTT.